The present TCR beta chain was sequenced within a study of T cells expressing NK-cell markers. TCRdb reanalyzed the 5' RACE reads, giving one entry per CDR3 protein sequence and no DNA. The listing contains 300,000 to 450,000 distinct CDR3 sequences. The CDR3 loop spans 15 amino acids. Germline V CDR1 and CDR2: MNHNS, SASEGT. This rearrangement joins TRBV6-1 to TRBJ2-7; TCRdb returns TRBD1, unconfirmable since there is no DNA. The receptor's source is a man aged 18-75 years in good health. The sequencing sample was made of blood T cells: a sorted CD56 or NKG2C T cell subset, CD4+ or CD8+ T cells, or bulk PBMC T cells (not recorded which). The CDR3 region is CASSLGGQGVYEQYF.